One and the same sample provided the 21 T cell receptor beta chains below, sequenced in a study of cytomegalovirus exposure and HLA in healthy donors. Only in-frame clones appear in the TCRdb table, and some are missing; sequencing was by immunoSEQ multiplex PCR. In the table there are 100,000 to 150,000 clones, roughly nine tenths of which are singletons. Sample: PBMCs. The receptors were gathered from a woman under 30 in good health and CMV-seronegative.

The chain employs TRBV7-9 and TRBJ2-5, with unresolved D. The CDR3 runs to 11 residues. The ends were cut back, 8 bases at V and 5 bases at J, with 9 bases in the middle. The germline V gene encodes CDR1 SEHNR and CDR2 FQNEAQ (reference sequence). The CDR3 nucleotides read TGTGCCAGCCGTAGCATGGAGACCCAGTACTTC. This gives the protein CASRSMETQYF.

The chain uses TRBV13 and TRBJ2-3; 8 bases line up with TRBD1. CDR3 size: 17 residues. The germline CDR1 and CDR2 sequences are PRHDT and FYEKMQ (reference sequence). With V trimmed by 1 base and J by 3 bases, 9 bases remained unmatched. This CDR3 reads CASSLAPGTGWTDTQYF. The CDR3 DNA reads as TGTGCCAGCAGCTTAGCCCCCGGGACAGGTTGGACAGATACGCAGTATTTT.

The chain employs TRBV10-3 and TRBJ2-2; TRBD2 matches at 8 bases. Germline assignment: CDR1 ENHRY and CDR2 SYGVKD. This CDR3 is 16 amino acids long. Losses at the gene ends were 7 bases for V and 1 base for J; bases not matched to a gene: 8. CDR3 sequence reads: CAINKDLAGNTGELFF. The CDR3 DNA is TGTGCCATCAACAAGGACCTAGCGGGGAACACCGGGGAGCTGTTTTTT.

V gene TRBV6-1 combines with J gene TRBJ2-1; 11 nucleotides agree with TRBD2. The CDR3 runs to 21 residues. The germline V gene encodes CDR1 MNHNS and CDR2 SASEGT. J gave up 0 bases and V 2 bases, and 15 bases lay outside the gene matches. Here the CDR3 DNA reads TGTGCCAGCAGTGAATTGGAGCTAGCGGGGGGCCCCCCTCGCTCCTACAATGAGCAGTTCTTC. This codes for CASSELELAGGPPRSYNEQFF.

This clone was observed once. The chain combines TRBV2 with TRBJ2-2; 10 bases agree with TRBD1. CDR3 length: 16 amino acids. V lost 7 bases and J lost 6; bases outside the gene matches: 11. Per germline, CDR1 SNHLY and CDR2 FYNNEI. CDR3 residues: CASITAGQGVAGELFF. Written as DNA, the CDR3 is TGTGCCAGCATCACCGCCGGACAGGGGGTCGCCGGGGAGCTGTTTTTT. The full variable domain, in which reference TRBV2 and TRBJ2-2 provide the parts outside the CDR3, is EPEVTQTPSHQVTQMGQEVILRCVPISNHLYFYWYRQILGQKVEFLVSFYNNEISEKSEIFDDQFSVERPDGSNFTLKIRSTKLEDSAMYFCASITAGQGVAGELFFGEGSRLTVL.

This chain uses TRBV5-1 with TRBJ2-3, with 7 nucleotides matching TRBD2. This CDR3 contains 16 residues. The germline V gene encodes CDR1 SGHRS and CDR2 YFSETQ. Germline trimming cut 3 bases from V and 2 bases from J; bases unmatched to any gene: 9. CDR3 amino acids: CASSSWGGTFTDTQYF. The DNA of the CDR3 is TGCGCCAGCAGCTCCTGGGGGGGGACCTTCACAGATACGCAGTATTTT.

This chain connects TRBV5-5 to TRBJ1-1; D gene unclear. Looked up from germline, CDR1 is SGHKS and CDR2 is YYEKEE (reference sequence). Trimming took off 0 bases at V and 1 base at J, with 7 bases between the two ends. This CDR3 has 14 residues. The CDR3 bases are TGTGCCAGCAGCTTGGATCTCGGGAACACTGAAGCTTTCTTT. It translates to CASSLDLGNTEAFF.

This chain uses TRBV7-3 with TRBJ2-3; D is uncertain. The CDR3 covers 14 residues. Germline loops: CDR1 SGHTA, CDR2 FQGTGA. Trimming removed 2 bases at V and 0 bases at J, with 6 bases between. As DNA, the CDR3 is TGTGCCAGCAGCTTATCAACTAGCACAGATACGCAGTATTTT. It specifies CASSLSTSTDTQYF.

CDR3 residues: CASSETGEVGNSPLHF. CDR3 nucleotide sequence: TGTGCCAGCAGTGAGACAGGGGAGGTGGGTAATTCACCCCTCCACTTT. The chain uses TRBV2 and TRBJ1-6; TRBD1 matches 8 bases. Germline CDR1 reads SNHLY; CDR2 reads FYNNEI. J gave up 6 bases and V 3 bases, and 7 bases lay outside the gene matches. The CDR3 length is 16 residues.

This chain joins TRBV4-1 and TRBJ2-1; 9 bases match TRBD1. The CDR3 loop spans 17 amino acids. Trimming removed 2 bases from V and 1 base from J; junction bases left unmatched: 6. The germline CDR1 and CDR2 sequences are MGHRA and YSYEKL. CDR3 coding DNA: TGCGCCAGCAGCCAAAGAGGACAGGGGCTATCCTACAATGAGCAGTTCTTC. Amino acid sequence: CASSQRGQGLSYNEQFF.

The CDR3 bases are TGTGCCAGCAGCCCGCTTGTGGGGGGTCAGAACTATGGCTACACCTTC. Translated: CASSPLVGGQNYGYTF. The chain carries TRBV7-9 and TRBJ1-2; D possibly corresponds to TRBD1 (5 bases). V was cut by 5 bases and J by 2 bases, with 18 bases left in between. The CDR3 extends over 16 amino acids. CDR1 and CDR2 from the germline V gene are SEHNR and FQNEAQ (reference sequence). Full variable domain (rest looked up from reference TRBV7-9 and TRBJ1-2): DTGVSQNPRHKITKRGQNVTFRCDPISEHNRLYWYRQTLGQGPEFLTYFQNEAQLEKSRLLSDRFSAERPKGSFSTLEIQRTEQGDSAMYLCASSPLVGGQNYGYTFGSGTRLTVV.

The rearrangement uses TRBV7-6 and TRBJ2-3; D remains unclear. Germline V CDR1 and CDR2: SGHVS, FNYEAQ. CDR3 length: 13 amino acids. Trimming took off 5 bases at V and 3 bases at J, with 9 bases between the two ends. CDR3 protein: CASSPPGTDTQYF. The CDR3 DNA reads as TGTGCCAGCAGCCCCCCCGGGACAGATACGCAGTATTTT.

A few counts support this clone. J is TRBJ1-6 and V is TRBV18, with D uncertain. The CDR3 covers 13 residues. The V gene's germline CDR1 is KGHSH and CDR2 LQKENI. Trimming shortened V by 3 bases and J by 10 bases, and 10 bases separated the two germline ends. Here the CDR3 reads CASSPGNASPLHF. DNA of the CDR3: TGTGCCAGCTCACCGGGCAACGCCTCACCCCTCCACTTT.

CDR3 DNA sequence: TGTGCTAGTGGTTTGCATTCCGGGGGACGGAACTATGGCTACACCTTC. Its protein is CASGLHSGGRNYGYTF. V is TRBV12-5 and J is TRBJ1-2; tentatively, D is TRBD1 (5 bases). V dropped 2 bases and J dropped 2 bases, with 15 bases sitting between them. Germline CDR1 reads LGHNT; CDR2 reads FRNRAP. There are 16 residues in the CDR3.

Worth noting for this clone: Other DNA sequences of this sample code for an identical CDR3. The gene calls are TRBV6-1 and TRBJ1-6, with TRBD1 as a possible D gene (5 bases). Trimming pared 8 bases from V and 9 bases from J, leaving 11 bases between. The CDR3 sequence is 12 residues long. The germline CDR1 and CDR2 sequences are MNHNS and SASEGT. The CDR3: CASALRGSPLHF. As DNA, the CDR3 is TGTGCCAGCGCCCTTAGGGGTTCACCCCTCCACTTT.

This clone was recorded once. This CDR3 is CASSPSTSPEQYF. In DNA form, the CDR3 reads TGTGCCAGCAGCCCCTCGACTAGCCCCGAGCAGTACTTC. J is TRBJ2-7 and V is TRBV27; 7 bases fit TRBD2. Germline values: CDR1 MNHEY, CDR2 SMNVEV (reference sequence). This CDR3 contains 13 residues. Trimming at V came to 6 bases and at J to 6 bases, leaving 8 bases not matched to a gene.

This clone appeared a single time. The chain uses TRBV6-6 and TRBJ1-1; D gene ambiguous. This CDR3 has 16 amino acids. Trimming shortened V by 1 base and J by 0 bases, and 12 bases separated the two germline ends. Germline V gene sequence: CDR1 MNHNY, CDR2 SVGAGI (reference sequence). For the CDR3, the DNA is TGTGCCAGCAGTTACTTGGTCATAAACATGAACACTGAAGCTTTCTTT. Translating it yields CASSYLVINMNTEAFF.

This clone was picked up a small number of times. V and J are TRBV11-2 and TRBJ2-7, with 10 bases identical to TRBD2. The germline V gene encodes CDR1 SGHAT and CDR2 FQNNGV. This CDR3 is built from 15 residues. J lost 0 bases, V lost 1 base, and 0 bases had no gene match. The CDR3 DNA is TGTGCCAGCAGCTTAGTAGCGGGGGGCTCCTACGAGCAGTACTTC. Translating it yields CASSLVAGGSYEQYF. The full variable domain, with the rest looked up from reference TRBV11-2 and TRBJ2-7, is EAGVAQSPRYKIIEKRQSVAFWCNPISGHATLYWYQQILGQGPKLLIQFQNNGVVDDSQLPKDRFSAERLKGVDSTLKIQPAKLEDSAVYLCASSLVAGGSYEQYFGPGTRLTVT.

The chain's CDR3 is CASSAYRPTNYGYTF. The CDR3 DNA reads as TGCGCCAGCAGCGCCTACAGGCCCACCAACTATGGCTACACCTTC. The genes are TRBV5-1 and TRBJ1-2; D may be TRBD1 (5 bases). Deletions cut 4 bases from V and 2 bases from J, with 15 bases between. This CDR3 is built from 15 residues. CDR1 SGHRS and CDR2 YFSETQ come from the germline V gene. The variable domain in full, with the rest retrieved from reference TRBV5-1 and TRBJ1-2, is KAGVTQTPRYLIKTRGQQVTLSCSPISGHRSVSWYQQTPGQGLQFLFEYFSETQRNKGNFPGRFSGRQFSNSRSEMNVSTLELGDSALYLCASSAYRPTNYGYTFGSGTRLTVV.

J is TRBJ2-1 and V is TRBV7-6; TRBD2 is a possible D gene (7 bases). V lost 1 base and J lost 5, with 15 bases in between. CDR3 length: 16 residues. Germline lookup yields CDR1 SGHVS and CDR2 FNYEAQ. Here the CDR3 reads CASSLGAGAADNEQFF. In DNA, the CDR3 is TGTGCCAGCAGCTTAGGGGCGGGGGCCGCAGACAATGAGCAGTTCTTC. The full variable domain, rest sourced from reference TRBV7-6 and TRBJ2-1, is GAGVSQSPRYKVTKRGQDVALRCDPISGHVSLYWYRQALGQGPEFLTYFNYEAQQDKSGLPNDRFSAERPEGSISTLTIQRTEQRDSAMYRCASSLGAGAADNEQFFGPGTRLTVL.

The rearrangement links TRBV21-1 to TRBJ1-1. TRBV21-1 is described as a pseudogene. This CDR3 is 13 amino acids long. The CDR3 region has the DNA TGTGCCAGCAGACGGAGGACGAACACTGAAGCTTTCTTT. Its translation: CASRRRTNTEAFF.